The 29 T cell receptor beta chains listed next were all sequenced from one sample in a study of CD8+ T cells in alopecia areata. Following RNA extraction, reverse transcription yielded cDNA that acted as the sequencing template. TCRdb keeps only in-frame clones here, not all; method: immunoSEQ multiplex PCR. In the table there are approximately 200,000 clones, 55% to 70% of which are singletons. Indicated treatment: oral pan-JAK inhibitor, 5-10 mg twice daily. The starting material was CD4+ T cells sorted from blood, obtained at week 4, from a patient treated with tofacitinib. The receptor set was obtained from a human donor with alopecia areata.

This rearrangement joins TRBV5-1 to TRBJ2-5, with TRBD2 matching 7 bases. This CDR3 contains 16 residues. In germline, CDR1 is SGHRS, CDR2 YFSETQ. With 4 bases clipped from V and 1 base from J, the junction kept 10 bases outside the gene matches. CDR3 sequence (DNA): TGCGCCAGCAGCCTACGGACTAGTTTGAGCCAAGAGACCCAGTACTTC. Translating it yields CASSLRTSLSQETQYF.

This clone was counted between two and nine times. The chain carries TRBV19 and TRBJ1-5; TRBD1 aligns across 7 bases. The germline V gene has CDR1 LNHDA and CDR2 SQIVND (reference sequence). The ends lost 5 bases at V and 2 bases at J; junction bases unmatched: 3. The CDR3 consists of 14 residues. The CDR3, as DNA: TGTGCCAGTAGTCCCGGGACAGGCAATCAGCCCCAGCATTTT. This gives the protein CASSPGTGNQPQHF.

The chain recombines TRBV29-1 with TRBJ1-1; a possible D gene is TRBD1 (6 bases). Germline CDR1 and CDR2: SQVTM and ANQGSEA. V gave up 4 bases and J gave up 8 bases, with 20 bases separating them. The CDR3 has 14 residues. Here the CDR3 DNA reads TGCAGCGTTGGAATAGGGGGGTCGATATGGGAAGCTTTCTTT. It codes for CSVGIGGSIWEAFF.

This clone was detected only a few times. This rearrangement joins TRBV28 to TRBJ2-4, with 8 bases aligning to TRBD1. The V segment lost 2 bases and the J segment 0 bases; nucleotides outside the gene matches: 9. Germline values: CDR1 MDHEN, CDR2 SYDVKM. The CDR3 contains 18 residues. In DNA form, the CDR3 reads TGTGCCAGCAGTTTACCCCCGACAGGGGCCCTAGCCAAAAACATTCAGTACTTC. It yields the protein CASSLPPTGALAKNIQYF.

The rearrangement joins TRBV27 to TRBJ1-5; perhaps TRBD1 as D (5 bases). CDR3 length equals 16 residues. Trimming pared 0 bases from V and 0 bases from J, leaving 9 bases between. Germline assignment: CDR1 MNHEY and CDR2 SMNVEV (reference sequence). The CDR3 here is CASSLSRRGSNQPQHF. The DNA for the CDR3 is TGTGCCAGCAGTTTATCGAGAAGGGGTAGCAATCAGCCCCAGCATTTT.

The sample holds a few counts of this clone. V gene TRBV7-9 combines with J gene TRBJ2-2, with D perhaps given as TRBD1 or TRBD2 (6 bases each). This CDR3 comprises 15 residues. The V end lost 7 bases, the J end lost 8 bases, and 20 bases lay between the germline ends. Germline V gene lookup returns CDR1 SEHNR and CDR2 FQNEAQ (reference sequence). CDR3 in amino acids: CASTPLGAGLGELFF. CDR3 in DNA: TGTGCCAGCACCCCTCTGGGGGCCGGACTAGGGGAGCTGTTTTTT. Using reference TRBV7-9 and TRBJ2-2 for the parts outside the CDR3, the full variable domain is DTGVSQNPRHKITKRGQNVTFRCDPISEHNRLYWYRQTLGQGPEFLTYFQNEAQLEKSRLLSDRFSAERPKGSFSTLEIQRTEQGDSAMYLCASTPLGAGLGELFFGEGSRLTVL.

The chain joins TRBV7-9 to TRBJ1-2, with TRBD1 as a possible D gene (5 bases). The CDR3 totals 12 residues. Looked up from germline, CDR1 is SEHNR and CDR2 is FQNEAQ (reference sequence). The germline V and J ends were trimmed by 5 bases and 8 bases, with 12 bases remaining between them. CDR3 DNA: TGTGCCAGCAGCCCCCGGGACCTCGGCTACACCTTC. Its translation: CASSPRDLGYTF.

The chain links TRBV25-1 to TRBJ2-1; no clear D. V shed 5 bases and J shed 10 bases, with 15 bases lying between them. The CDR3 is 13 amino acids. In germline, CDR1 is MGHDK, CDR2 SYGVNS. CDR3 nucleotides: TGTGCCAGCAGTAGTAGGATGCTCGGCGAGCAGTTCTTC. This encodes CASSSRMLGEQFF.

V and J are TRBV4-1 and TRBJ2-3; 9 positions agree with TRBD2. The CDR3 spans 16 residues. The J segment lost 5 bases and the V segment lost 1 base, leaving 7 bases of the junction unmatched. Germline V gives CDR1 MGHRA, CDR2 YSYEKL. CDR3 amino acids: CASSQAVSGRLDTQYF. The DNA of the CDR3 is TGCGCCAGCAGCCAAGCCGTAAGCGGGAGGTTAGATACGCAGTATTTT.

J is TRBJ2-1 and V is TRBV4-1; 13 bases map to TRBD2. V lost 4 bases to trimming and J lost 10 bases; unmatched junction nucleotides: 4. CDR1 MGHRA and CDR2 YSYEKL come from the germline V gene. This CDR3 comprises 14 residues. The CDR3 DNA is TGCGCCAGCAGCCTAACTAGCGGGAGGGCGGAGCAGTTCTTC. Protein: CASSLTSGRAEQFF.

This clone was recorded a few times. This chain connects TRBV2 to TRBJ1-4; D is unclear. CDR3 size: 13 residues. Trimming left V 3 bases short and J 10 bases short, with 12 bases between. The germline CDR1 and CDR2 sequences are SNHLY and FYNNEI. In DNA, the CDR3 is TGTGCCAGCAGTGATACCAGGAACGTAAAACTGTTTTTT. Protein sequence: CASSDTRNVKLFF.

This clone was counted only a few times. The chain links TRBV7-2 to TRBJ1-2, with 10 bases that match TRBD1. The CDR3 totals 17 residues. The junction had 8 bases not matched to a gene; V was cut back by 0 bases and J by 4 bases. Germline CDR1 reads SGHTA; CDR2 reads FQGNSA. The CDR3 sequence: CASSLARTGGNSYGYTF. In DNA, the CDR3 is TGTGCCAGCAGCTTAGCCCGGACAGGGGGGAATTCCTATGGCTACACCTTC.

The chain joins TRBV29-1 to TRBJ1-3; D unresolved. The CDR3 is 12 residues long. V was pared by 7 bases and J by 2 bases, with 9 bases between. Per the germline V gene, CDR1 is SQVTM and CDR2 is ANQGSEA. In DNA form, the CDR3 reads TGCAGCGCTCGGACGGCTGGAAACACCATATATTTT. Translating it yields CSARTAGNTIYF.

This chain joins TRBV7-8 and TRBJ1-5, with a weak D call TRBD1 (5 bases). Trimming shortened V by 5 bases and J by 0 bases, and 14 bases separated the two germline ends. Germline assignment: CDR1 SGHVS and CDR2 FQNEAQ. The CDR3 extends over 16 amino acids. The chain's CDR3 is CASSGHGGYSNQPQHF. CDR3 coding DNA: TGTGCCAGCAGCGGCCATGGGGGTTATAGCAATCAGCCCCAGCATTTT.

The chain is built from TRBV18 and TRBJ2-5; unclear D gene. Deletions cut 1 base from V and 0 bases from J, with 6 bases between. Germline CDR1 KGHSH, CDR2 LQKENI. This CDR3 spans 14 amino acids. CDR3 nucleotide sequence: TGTGCCAGCTCACCACTCATCAACCAAGAGACCCAGTACTTC. This sequence encodes CASSPLINQETQYF.

V gene TRBV7-9 combines with J gene TRBJ2-5; 10 bases align to TRBD2. The CDR3 length is 16 residues. Germline V CDR1 and CDR2: SEHNR, FQNEAQ (reference sequence). Trimming removed 2 bases from V and 3 bases from J; junction bases left unmatched: 6. The CDR3 DNA is TGTGCCAGCAGCTTAACCCGGACTAGCGGAAAAGAGACCCAGTACTTC. Protein product: CASSLTRTSGKETQYF.

The chain employs TRBV4-3 and TRBJ1-2; 7 bases match TRBD1. The CDR3 totals 13 residues. Germline lookup yields CDR1 LGHNA and CDR2 YSLEER. V was pared by 0 bases and J by 7 bases, with 2 bases of the junction left unmatched. CDR3 DNA: TGCGCCAGCAGCCAAGACGGGACAGCTGGCTACACCTTC. Translating gives CASSQDGTAGYTF.

The CDR3 protein is CASSPEDPYLAYEQYF. The CDR3 DNA is TGTGCCAGCAGCCCTGAAGACCCCTACCTTGCCTACGAGCAGTACTTC. The rearrangement links TRBV4-2 to TRBJ2-7; D is ambiguous. V lost 4 bases, J lost 2 bases, and 18 bases lay in between. CDR1 is LGHNA and CDR2 is YNFKEQ in the germline V gene. The CDR3 spans 16 residues.

V usage is TRBV30 and J usage is TRBJ1-2; no clear D. The CDR3 has 13 amino acids. Germline V gives CDR1 GTSNPN, CDR2 SVGIG (reference sequence). Trimming cost V 4 bases and J 8 bases, with 17 bases left between them. CDR3: CAWIRSEKRGYTF. Here the CDR3 DNA reads TGTGCCTGGATCAGATCGGAAAAGCGCGGCTACACCTTC.

The chain recombines TRBV7-2 with TRBJ2-1, with TRBD1 matching 7 bases. CDR1 SGHTA and CDR2 FQGNSA come from the germline V gene. J was trimmed by 9 bases and V by 5 bases; bases with no gene match: 10. The CDR3 runs to 14 residues. In DNA, the CDR3 is TGTGCCAGCAGCGAAGGGGGCACCAAGACTGAGCAGTTCTTC. Its translation: CASSEGGTKTEQFF. Looking up the rest from reference TRBV7-2 and TRBJ2-1 gives the full variable domain: GAGVSQSPSNKVTEKGKDVELRCDPISGHTALYWYRQSLGQGLEFLIYFQGNSAPDKSGLPSDRFSAERTGGSVSTLTIQRTQQEDSAVYLCASSEGGTKTEQFFGPGTRLTVL.

J is TRBJ2-7 and V is TRBV5-1, with TRBD1 matching 7 bases. Germline CDR1 and CDR2: SGHRS and YFSETQ. Trimming removed 3 bases from V and 1 base from J; junction bases left unmatched: 4. There are 14 residues in the CDR3. CDR3 sequence: CASSYTGASYEQYF. The CDR3 DNA is TGCGCCAGCAGCTACACAGGGGCGTCCTACGAGCAGTACTTC.

The rearrangement uses TRBV11-1 and TRBJ2-5; 7 bases line up with TRBD1. With V trimmed by 2 bases and J by 2 bases, 8 bases remained unmatched. The CDR3 runs to 16 residues. Germline V gene sequence: CDR1 SGHAT, CDR2 FQDESV (reference sequence). The CDR3 DNA reads as TGTGCCAGCAGCTTAAACAGGGGTAGAATGCAAGAGACCCAGTACTTC. This translates into CASSLNRGRMQETQYF.

The chain carries TRBV30 and TRBJ2-1, with D possibly TRBD2 on 6 matching bases. Looked up from germline, CDR1 is GTSNPN and CDR2 is SVGIG (reference sequence). CDR3 length: 14 amino acids. V was pared by 4 bases and J by 6 bases, with 16 bases between. The CDR3 here is CAWNEGLPTNEQFF. CDR3 coding DNA: TGTGCCTGGAACGAAGGACTACCGACCAATGAGCAGTTCTTC.

The chain is built from TRBV7-2 and TRBJ2-3; D not resolved. V dropped 2 bases and J dropped 2 bases, with 8 bases sitting between them. The germline V gene has CDR1 SGHTA and CDR2 FQGNSA. The CDR3 runs 14 residues. The CDR3 is CASSLIPATDTQYF. DNA for the CDR3: TGTGCCAGCAGCTTAATTCCTGCCACAGATACGCAGTATTTT.

As DNA, the CDR3 is TGTGCCAGCAGTCGGTCCCATGGGGCCAACGTCCTGACTTTC. Translating it yields CASSRSHGANVLTF. The chain has TRBV7-9 and TRBJ2-6; no reliable D call. This CDR3 comprises 14 residues. Trimming took off 6 bases at V and 3 bases at J, with 9 bases between the two ends. The germline V gene has CDR1 SEHNR and CDR2 FQNEAQ (reference sequence).

CDR3 sequence (DNA): TGTGCCAGCAGCTCAAGGGGGGGGGAGACCCAGTACTTC. Translation gives CASSSRGGETQYF. The chain is built from TRBV5-4 and TRBJ2-5; the D gene is possibly TRBD2 (7 bases). The CDR3 runs 13 residues. Trimming took 3 bases from V and 5 from J, leaving 11 bases between them. In germline, CDR1 is SGHNT, CDR2 YYREEE (reference sequence).

This sequence joins TRBV30 and TRBJ1-2, with D perhaps TRBD1 (6 bases). This CDR3 is 13 amino acids long. Germline values: CDR1 GTSNPN, CDR2 SVGIG (reference sequence). Trimming shortened V by 5 bases and J by 4 bases, and 14 bases separated the two germline ends. The chain's CDR3 is CAWAPGVGYGYTF. DNA for the CDR3: TGTGCCTGGGCCCCAGGGGTCGGCTATGGCTACACCTTC.

CDR3 residues: CASSPGATHGYEQYF. In nucleotides, the CDR3 is TGTGCCAGCTCACCAGGGGCCACTCATGGATACGAGCAGTACTTC. V gene TRBV18 combines with J gene TRBJ2-7; D may be TRBD1 (5 bases). CDR1 is KGHSH, CDR2 LQKENI, per germline. Trimming stripped 2 bases from V and 4 bases from J, with 15 bases between. The CDR3 is 15 residues long.

This clone was picked up a small number of times. For the CDR3, the DNA is TGCAGCGCTCCAGGACAAACTGAGGACATTCAGTACTTC. This codes for CSAPGQTEDIQYF. The chain couples TRBV29-1 to TRBJ2-4, with D possibly being TRBD1 (5 bases). V dropped 7 bases and J dropped 8 bases, with 18 bases sitting between them. Germline V lookup: CDR1 SQVTM, CDR2 ANQGSEA. CDR3 length: 13 amino acids.